The source of this TCR beta chain is a study of T cell repertoires in cytomegalovirus infection. TCRdb called the reads again in MiXCR, with one record for every CDR3 protein. Here the sample spans around 320,000 distinct CDR3 sequences, 9.5% being singletons. Findings of the study overall: Cumulative public TCR beta family frequency identified CMV carriers with the relevant HLA. In two of eight donors, the top clonotype was HLA-C-restricted CMV-specific.

About this clonotype: Antigen: not known.

The V and J ends lost 7 bases and 2 bases, in that order; junction bases with no gene match: 8. The CDR3 loop spans 13 amino acids. The germline CDR1 and CDR2 sequences are GTSNPN and SVGIG (reference sequence). The specimen sequenced was PBMCs. This clonotype originated in a human donor in good health (CMV status not recorded). Some clones in this sample may be carry-over from other donors' samples. This chain joins TRBV30 and TRBJ2-7; TRBD1 agrees at 7 bases. The CDR3 coding sequence is TGTGCCTATACAGGGGTGGGGCCCTACGAGCAGTACTTC. Amino acids: CAYTGVGPYEQYF.